This entry is about one T cell receptor (beta chain). This clonotype appeared many times. What this receptor recognizes is not known. No base qualities exist here, and no much larger clone lies one base off it. Receptor amplification or capture employed 5' RACE. TCRdb shows the sequencer as NextSeq 500. Unique molecular identifiers were attached to individual cDNA molecules in the TCR library protocol so that sequencing error and PCR bias could be corrected. TCR alpha and beta chains were both sequenced, and the abundances of alpha and beta sequences in each sample were closely correlated with each other. The paper's processing steps were these. Decombinator V4 was used to perform V gene, J gene and CDR3 annotation of TCR sequences. TCRs were defined as expanded if a significant change between any two time points was detected under a Poisson model with p below 0.0001. Abundances of TCRs were expressed as counts per million after normalisation to the total number of TCRs sequenced in each sample. VDJdb, accessed 1 November 2021, was searched for CMV, EBV and SARS-CoV-2 annotated TCRs, with TCRs annotated for multiple antigens excluded. TCRdb's own reprocessing of the public reads used fastp at Q25 and MiXCR and kept productive beta chains. Entries that share a CDR3 protein sequence are merged under the most common genes and DNA. The V and J calls follow TCRdb's processing rather than the paper's. The sample has roughly 50,000 distinct CDR3 sequences on record, 7.7% of them singletons. Of the sample, approximately 5% falls within the top ten clones.

Set within a cohort of healthcare workers in London, UK, this nested case-control study involved weekly PCR testing of nasopharyngeal swabs along with blood sampling. Healthcare workers were recruited between 23 and 31 March 2020, during the week of the UK lockdown, and were followed weekly for up to 16 weeks. This record belongs to a study of early T cells in non-severe SARS-CoV-2 infection (dated by TCRdb to about 2021). As for the study more broadly: TCR sequencing used bulk RNA from unsorted whole blood, so alpha and beta chains could not be paired.

On the study overall, not on this receptor specifically: Matching against VDJdb was skewed toward anti-spike CD8 responses, likely underestimated virus-specific expansions, and missed private and CD4 specificities.

Material for sequencing was whole blood. The TCR was taken from an adult who was a healthcare worker with PCR-confirmed SARS-CoV-2 infection or an uninfected control (not recorded which).

The sequenced DNA: TGTGCCAGCATAAGAGACAGGGTTCCCCTGGGCAATTCACCCCTCCACTTT. Translated, it reads CASIRDRVPLGNSPLHF. This receptor chain uses TRBV2 and TRBJ1-6; TRBD1 aligns with 7 central bases. The CDR3 starts with the cysteine, ends with the phenylalanine, and has 17 residues. Solely the CDR3 DNA is kept, with 51 bases framed from the first base. For this chain, trimming is 7 bases at the V end and 7 bases at the J end, and the number of junction bases without a gene match is 16. Based on the germline V gene, the CDR1 and CDR2 sequences are SNHLY and FYNNEI.